Listed below are T cell receptor beta chains from one sample, sequenced in a study of T cell changes during pregnancy in multiple sclerosis. Only in-frame clones appear in the TCRdb table, and some are missing; sequencing was by immunoSEQ multiplex PCR. The sample has under 130,000 clones, approximately 93% seen once. The sequencing here drew on peripheral blood, taken after pregnancy. The receptors stem from a female donor with multiple sclerosis, enrolled in a pregnancy study. Each CDR3 is given with its conserved first and last residue. Each record gives: V gene, clone size, J gene, CDR3 protein. Only some rows state a clone size, as once, few, many or a class for expanded clones.

TRBV29-1	.	TRBJ2-2	CSVLGTLNTGELFF
TRBV11-2	.	TRBJ2-7	CASSQGTYEQYF
TRBV7-9	.	TRBJ2-2	CASSPWKVGDTNTGELFF
TRBV19	.	TRBJ1-3	CASSSRDRGRSPGNTIYF
TRBV18	few	TRBJ1-2	CASSPGQGRNYGYTF
TRBV7-7	.	TRBJ2-2	CASSHRAGELFF
TRBV2	.	TRBJ1-1	CASSESMGGAMSTEAFF
TRBV5-5	.	TRBJ2-7	CASSPSGDRSYEQYF
TRBV11-2	.	TRBJ1-3	CASSSVHTGNSGNTIYF
TRBV13	.	TRBJ2-5	CASSFSGQETQYF
TRBV19	.	TRBJ2-7	CASSIERGRVTVQYF
TRBV19	.	TRBJ2-7	CASRRTGVHEQYF
TRBV5-4	.	TRBJ2-1	CASSLPVYGGQYNEQFF
TRBV13	.	TRBJ1-2	CASSVSGTGDLGGYTF
TRBV5-4	.	TRBJ1-1	CASSLAGGESEAFF
TRBV21-1	.	TRBJ2-1	CASSGRGAIHNEQFF
TRBV15	.	TRBJ2-1	CATSSGSVSYNEQFF
TRBV2	once	TRBJ1-2	CASRDSGLGGYTF
TRBV18	.	TRBJ1-2	CASSVTGTGGSEGYTF
TRBV13	.	TRBJ2-1	CASSYPGGRSYNEQFF
TRBV6-1	.	TRBJ2-7	CASSDTDEQYF
TRBV9	.	TRBJ2-1	CASSPRTSGGLSSYNEQFF
TRBV27	.	TRBJ2-2	CATHPQGPGELFF